This T cell receptor beta chain was sequenced in a study of blood T cell repertoires in COVID-19. Germline V gene sequence: CDR1 SGHTA, CDR2 FQGTGA. Trimming left V 2 bases short and J 4 bases short, with 14 bases between. The CDR3 spans 15 residues. The repertoire was sequenced with immunoSEQ multiplex PCR; TCRdb's copy has only in-frame clones and lacks some. The sample shows 250,000 to 300,000 clones, approximately 91% of them seen only once. Assignments of participants to cohorts depended upon their own reported clinical history. The TCR sequence derives from a woman aged 40 to 50 with acute COVID-19. Material for sequencing was PBMCs or T cells enriched from blood (not recorded which). This chain joins TRBV7-3 and TRBJ1-1; D is perhaps TRBD1 (6 bases). CDR3: CASSLRGAGRTEAFF. CDR3 coding DNA: TGTGCCAGCAGCTTACGGGGGGCAGGTCGCACTGAAGCTTTCTTT.